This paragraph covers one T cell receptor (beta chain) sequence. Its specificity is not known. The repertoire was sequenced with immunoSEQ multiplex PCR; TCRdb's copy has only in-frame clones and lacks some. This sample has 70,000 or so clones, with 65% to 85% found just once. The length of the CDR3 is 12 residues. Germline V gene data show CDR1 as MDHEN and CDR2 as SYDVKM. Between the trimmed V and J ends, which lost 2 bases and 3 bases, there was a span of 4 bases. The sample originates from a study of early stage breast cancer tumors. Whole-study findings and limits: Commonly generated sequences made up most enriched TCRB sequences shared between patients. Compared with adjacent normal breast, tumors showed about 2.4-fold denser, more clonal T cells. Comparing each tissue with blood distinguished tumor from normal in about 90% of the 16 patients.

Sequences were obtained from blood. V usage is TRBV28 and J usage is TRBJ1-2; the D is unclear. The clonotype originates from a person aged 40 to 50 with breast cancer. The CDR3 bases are TGTGCCAGCAGTTTACAGGACTATGGCTACACCTTC. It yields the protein CASSLQDYGYTF.